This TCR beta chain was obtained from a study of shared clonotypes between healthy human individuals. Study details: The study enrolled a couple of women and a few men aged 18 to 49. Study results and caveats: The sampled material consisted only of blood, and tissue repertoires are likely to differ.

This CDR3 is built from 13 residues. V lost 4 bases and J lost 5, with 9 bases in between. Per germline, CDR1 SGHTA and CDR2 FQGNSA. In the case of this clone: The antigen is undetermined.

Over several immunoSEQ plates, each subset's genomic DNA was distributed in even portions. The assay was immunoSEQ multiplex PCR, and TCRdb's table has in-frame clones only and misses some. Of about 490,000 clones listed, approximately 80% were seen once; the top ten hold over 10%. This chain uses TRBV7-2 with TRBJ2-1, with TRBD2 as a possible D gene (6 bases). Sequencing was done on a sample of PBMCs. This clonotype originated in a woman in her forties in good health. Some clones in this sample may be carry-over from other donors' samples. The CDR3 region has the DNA TGTGCCAGCAGCTCCGGGACTCACAATGAGCAGTTCTTC. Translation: CASSSGTHNEQFF.